The source of this T cell receptor (beta chain) is a study of blood T cell repertoires in COVID-19. For the study at large: The samples span acute and convalescent COVID-19 from the United States, Italy and Spain. T cells, B-cell-depleted T cells, or PBMCs supplied cDNA or gDNA.

Trimming pared 0 bases from V and 1 base from J, leaving 9 bases between. The length of the CDR3 is 15 residues. Germline V lookup: CDR1 MNHEY, CDR2 SVGAGI. Measured with immunoSEQ multiplex PCR; TCRdb has only the in-frame clones, and not every one. Of about 130,000 clones listed, almost 85% were seen once; the top ten hold over 10%. The clonotype originates from a human donor in a cohort sampled during active COVID-19. V is TRBV6-5 and J is TRBJ1-1, with unresolved D. The sample comprised peripheral blood. CDR3 bases: TGTGCCAGCAGTTACTCCTTTTCCGGGAACACTGAAGCTTTCTTT. The encoded protein is CASSYSFSGNTEAFF.